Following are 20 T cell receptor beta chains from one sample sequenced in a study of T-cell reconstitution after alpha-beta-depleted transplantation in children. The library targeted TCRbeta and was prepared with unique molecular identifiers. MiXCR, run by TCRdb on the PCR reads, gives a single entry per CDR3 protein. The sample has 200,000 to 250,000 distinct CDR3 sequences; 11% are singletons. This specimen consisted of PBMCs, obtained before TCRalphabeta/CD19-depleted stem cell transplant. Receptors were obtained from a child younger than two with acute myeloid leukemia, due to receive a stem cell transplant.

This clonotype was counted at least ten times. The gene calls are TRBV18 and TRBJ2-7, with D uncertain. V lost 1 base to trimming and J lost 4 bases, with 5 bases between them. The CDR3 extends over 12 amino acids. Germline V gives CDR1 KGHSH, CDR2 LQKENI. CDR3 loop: CASSPQRYEQYF. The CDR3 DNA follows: TGTGCCAGCTCACCACAGAGATACGAGCAGTACTTC.

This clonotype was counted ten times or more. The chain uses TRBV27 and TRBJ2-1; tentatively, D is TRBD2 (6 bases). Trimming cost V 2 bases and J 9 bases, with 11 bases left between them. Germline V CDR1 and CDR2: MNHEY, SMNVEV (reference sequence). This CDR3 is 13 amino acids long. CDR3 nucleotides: TGTGCCAGCAGTTTAGGAGGGTCAGGTGAGCAGTTCTTC. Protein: CASSLGGSGEQFF.

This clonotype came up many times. The CDR3 DNA reads as TGCGCCAGCAGCTTAATCCAGGGGGCGACGGAAGCTTTCTTT. This gives the protein CASSLIQGATEAFF. The V and J genes are TRBV5-1 and TRBJ1-1; 8 bases fit TRBD1. In germline, CDR1 is SGHRS, CDR2 YFSETQ. After removal of 2 bases from V and 8 bases from J, the junction contained 8 bases not matched to a gene. This CDR3 has 14 amino acids.

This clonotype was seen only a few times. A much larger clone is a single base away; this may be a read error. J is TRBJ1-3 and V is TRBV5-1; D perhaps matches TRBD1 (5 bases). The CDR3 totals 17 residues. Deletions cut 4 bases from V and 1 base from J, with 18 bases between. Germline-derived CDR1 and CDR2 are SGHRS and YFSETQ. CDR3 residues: CASSPEPGGLSGNTIYF. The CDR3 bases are TGCGCCAGCAGCCCCGAACCGGGGGGGTTGTCTGGAAACACCATATATTTT.

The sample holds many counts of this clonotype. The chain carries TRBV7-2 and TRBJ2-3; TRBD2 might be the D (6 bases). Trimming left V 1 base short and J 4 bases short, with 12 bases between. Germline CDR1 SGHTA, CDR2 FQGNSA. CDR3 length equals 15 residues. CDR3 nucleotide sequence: TGTGCCAGCAGCTTAGTATTACGGGGGTCAGATACGCAGTATTTT. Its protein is CASSLVLRGSDTQYF.

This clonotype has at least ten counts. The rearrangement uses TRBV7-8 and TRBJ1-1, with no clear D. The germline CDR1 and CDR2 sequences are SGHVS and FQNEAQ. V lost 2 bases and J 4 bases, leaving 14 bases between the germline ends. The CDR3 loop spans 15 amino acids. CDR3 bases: TGTGCCAGCAGCTTAATCGGGATTGAGGGCACTGAAGCTTTCTTT. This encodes CASSLIGIEGTEAFF. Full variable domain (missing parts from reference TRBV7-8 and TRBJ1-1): GAGVSQSPRYKVAKRGQDVALRCDPISGHVSLFWYQQALGQGPEFLTYFQNEAQLDKSGLPSDRFFAERPEGSVSTLKIQRTQQEDSAVYLCASSLIGIEGTEAFFGQGTRLTVV.

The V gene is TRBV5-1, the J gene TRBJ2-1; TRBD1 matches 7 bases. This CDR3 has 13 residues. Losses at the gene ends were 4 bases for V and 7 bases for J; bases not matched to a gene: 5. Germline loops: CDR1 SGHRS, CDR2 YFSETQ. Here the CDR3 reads CASSTRQGNEQFF. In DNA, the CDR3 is TGCGCCAGCAGCACCAGACAGGGAAATGAGCAGTTCTTC.

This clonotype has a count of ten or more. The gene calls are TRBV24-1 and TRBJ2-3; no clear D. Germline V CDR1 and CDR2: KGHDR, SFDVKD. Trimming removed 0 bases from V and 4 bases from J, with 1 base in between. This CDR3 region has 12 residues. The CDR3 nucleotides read TGTGCCACCAGTGATTTGGCAGATACGCAGTATTTT. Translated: CATSDLADTQYF.

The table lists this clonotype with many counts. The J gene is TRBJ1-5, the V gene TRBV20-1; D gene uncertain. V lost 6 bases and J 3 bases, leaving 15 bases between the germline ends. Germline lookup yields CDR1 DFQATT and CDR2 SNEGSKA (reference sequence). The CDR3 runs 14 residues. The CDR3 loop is CSAARGGLNQPQHF. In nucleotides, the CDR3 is TGCAGTGCCGCGCGCGGAGGGCTCAATCAGCCCCAGCATTTT.

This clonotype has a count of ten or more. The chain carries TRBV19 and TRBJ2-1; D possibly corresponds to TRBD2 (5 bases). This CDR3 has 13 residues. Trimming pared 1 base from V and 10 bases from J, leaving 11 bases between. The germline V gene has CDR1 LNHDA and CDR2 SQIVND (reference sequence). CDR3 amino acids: CASSIGLLGEQFF. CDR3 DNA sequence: TGTGCCAGTAGTATAGGGCTACTAGGCGAGCAGTTCTTC. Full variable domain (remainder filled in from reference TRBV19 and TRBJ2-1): DGGITQSPKYLFRKEGQNVTLSCEQNLNHDAMYWYRQDPGQGLRLIYYSQIVNDFQKGDIAEGYSVSREKKESFPLTVTSAQKNPTAFYLCASSIGLLGEQFFGPGTRLTVL.

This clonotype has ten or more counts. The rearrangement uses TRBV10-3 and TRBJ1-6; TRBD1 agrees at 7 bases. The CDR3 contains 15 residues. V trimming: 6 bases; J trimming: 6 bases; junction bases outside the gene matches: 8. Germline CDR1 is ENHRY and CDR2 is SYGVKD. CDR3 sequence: CAISLTRDSNSPLHF. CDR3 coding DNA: TGTGCCATCAGCCTCACCCGGGACAGTAATTCACCCCTCCACTTT.

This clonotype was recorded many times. CDR3 sequence: CASSLGQISSYEQYF. The DNA for the CDR3 is TGCGCCAGCAGCTTAGGACAGATAAGCTCCTACGAGCAGTACTTC. The rearrangement links TRBV5-1 to TRBJ2-7, with a possible D match to TRBD1 (6 bases). The CDR3 loop spans 15 amino acids. V was trimmed by 2 bases and J by 0 bases, leaving 12 bases between them. Looked up from germline, CDR1 is SGHRS and CDR2 is YFSETQ. Full variable domain (remainder filled in from reference TRBV5-1 and TRBJ2-7): KAGVTQTPRYLIKTRGQQVTLSCSPISGHRSVSWYQQTPGQGLQFLFEYFSETQRNKGNFPGRFSGRQFSNSRSEMNVSTLELGDSALYLCASSLGQISSYEQYFGPGTRLTVT.

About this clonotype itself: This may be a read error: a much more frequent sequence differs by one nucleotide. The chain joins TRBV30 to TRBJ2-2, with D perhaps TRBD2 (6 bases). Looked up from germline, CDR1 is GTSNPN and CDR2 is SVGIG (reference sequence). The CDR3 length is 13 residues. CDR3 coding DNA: TGTGCCGGCAGGACTACAAACACCGGGGAGCTGCTTTTT. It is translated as CAGRTTNTGELLF. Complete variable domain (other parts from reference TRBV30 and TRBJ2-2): SQTIHQWPATLVQPVGSPLSLECTVEGTSNPNLYWYRQAAGRGLQLLFYSVGIGQISSEVPQNLSASRPQDRQFILSSKKLLLSDSGFYLCAGRTTNTGELLFGEGSRLTVL.

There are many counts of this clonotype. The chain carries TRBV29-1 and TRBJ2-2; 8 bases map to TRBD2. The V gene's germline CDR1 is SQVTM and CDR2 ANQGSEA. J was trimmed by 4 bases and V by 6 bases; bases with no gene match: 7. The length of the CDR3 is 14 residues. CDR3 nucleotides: TGCAGCGTCAGAGGCGGGGGGCGCACCGGGGAGCTGTTTTTT. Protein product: CSVRGGGRTGELFF.

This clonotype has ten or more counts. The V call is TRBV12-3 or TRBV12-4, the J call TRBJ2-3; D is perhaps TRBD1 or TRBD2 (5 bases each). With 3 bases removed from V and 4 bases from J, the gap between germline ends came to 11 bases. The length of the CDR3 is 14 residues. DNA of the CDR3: TGTGCCAGCAGTTTCGGGGCCGTCCCAGATACGCAGTATTTT. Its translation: CASSFGAVPDTQYF.

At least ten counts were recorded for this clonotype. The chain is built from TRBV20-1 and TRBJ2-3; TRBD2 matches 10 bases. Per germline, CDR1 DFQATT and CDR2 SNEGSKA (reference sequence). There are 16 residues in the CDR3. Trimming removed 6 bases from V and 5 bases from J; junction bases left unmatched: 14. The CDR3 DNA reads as TGCAGTGCCACGGGGGGTCTAGCGGGAGCGGAAGATACGCAGTATTTT. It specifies CSATGGLAGAEDTQYF.

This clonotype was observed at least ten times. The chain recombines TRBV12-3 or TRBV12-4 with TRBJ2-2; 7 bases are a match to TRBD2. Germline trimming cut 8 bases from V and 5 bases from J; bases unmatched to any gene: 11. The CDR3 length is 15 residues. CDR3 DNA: TGTGCCAGCGCCGTAGGCGGGAGTTGGACCGGGGAGCTGTTTTTT. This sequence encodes CASAVGGSWTGELFF.

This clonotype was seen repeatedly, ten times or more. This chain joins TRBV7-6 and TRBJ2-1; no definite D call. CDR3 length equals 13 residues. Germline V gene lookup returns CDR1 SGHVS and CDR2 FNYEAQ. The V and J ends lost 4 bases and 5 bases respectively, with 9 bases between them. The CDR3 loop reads CASSSSRDNEQFF. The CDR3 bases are TGTGCCAGCAGCTCCTCTAGAGACAATGAGCAGTTCTTC.

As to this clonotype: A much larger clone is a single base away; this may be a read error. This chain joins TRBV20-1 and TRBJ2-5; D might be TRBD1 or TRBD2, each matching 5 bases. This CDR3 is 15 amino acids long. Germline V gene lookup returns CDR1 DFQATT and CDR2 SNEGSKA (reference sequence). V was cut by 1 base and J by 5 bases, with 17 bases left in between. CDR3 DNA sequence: TGCAGTGCTAGAGCTACGTGGGGGTCCCTGGAGACCCAGTACTTC. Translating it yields CSARATWGSLETQYF.

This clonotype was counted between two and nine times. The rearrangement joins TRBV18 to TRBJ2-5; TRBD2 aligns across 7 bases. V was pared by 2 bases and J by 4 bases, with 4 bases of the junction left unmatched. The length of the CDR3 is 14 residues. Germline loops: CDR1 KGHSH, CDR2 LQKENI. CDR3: CASSPFREGETQYF. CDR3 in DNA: TGTGCCAGCTCACCATTCAGGGAGGGAGAGACCCAGTACTTC.